What follows are 10 T cell receptor beta chains derived from one specimen sequenced in a study of Ad26.COV2.S vaccination and SARS-CoV-2 variants. Treatment defined: roughly 18 received Ad26.COV2.S at low or high dose, single or two shots; several received placebo; per-sample allocation not given. At day 63 after the first vaccine or placebo injection, samples were drawn. Method: immunoSEQ multiplex PCR; TCRdb's copy keeps in-frame clones and lacks some. This table holds about 350,000 clones, 80% to 90% found once. The sample consisted of peripheral blood, taken in a trial of Ad26.COV2.S vaccine versus placebo. These receptor sequences come from a person aged 18-60 years who received the Ad26.COV2.S COVID-19 vaccine or a placebo.

The chain couples TRBV2 to TRBJ2-7, with D unresolved. The CDR3 is 14 amino acids. The germline gives CDR1 SNHLY, CDR2 FYNNEI. Trimming cost V 6 bases and J 1 base, with 13 bases left between them. The CDR3 protein is CASRVNGPSYEQYF. In nucleotides, the CDR3 is TGTGCCAGCAGGGTAAACGGGCCGTCCTACGAGCAGTACTTC.

The chain recombines TRBV6-6 with TRBJ2-2; possibly TRBD2 for D (6 bases). Deletions cut 1 base from V and 8 bases from J, with 17 bases between. CDR3 length equals 16 residues. Germline CDR1 MNHNY, CDR2 SVGAGI (reference sequence). The CDR3: CASSYYLGEEGGELFF. The DNA for the CDR3 is TGTGCCAGCAGTTACTACCTCGGTGAGGAGGGAGGGGAGCTGTTTTTT.

The chain links TRBV9 to TRBJ1-1; no firm D call. V lost 0 bases and J 5 bases, leaving 8 bases between the germline ends. In germline, CDR1 is SGDLS, CDR2 YYNGEE. The CDR3 is made up of 13 amino acids. DNA for the CDR3: TGTGCCAGCAGCGTAGGTCAATCTACTGAAGCTTTCTTT. This sequence encodes CASSVGQSTEAFF.

J is TRBJ2-1 and V is TRBV4-2; D uncertain. Trimming left V 4 bases short and J 0 bases short, with 10 bases between. The CDR3 is made up of 15 amino acids. Germline V gives CDR1 LGHNA, CDR2 YNFKEQ. CDR3 amino acids: CASSRGRISYNEQFF. In nucleotides, the CDR3 is TGTGCCAGCAGCCGAGGACGAATCTCCTACAATGAGCAGTTCTTC.

The chain links TRBV27 to TRBJ1-3; weak D call: TRBD1 (6 bases). CDR1 MNHEY and CDR2 SMNVEV come from the germline V gene (reference sequence). The CDR3 totals 13 residues. Deletions cut 7 bases from V and 4 bases from J, with 11 bases between. Here the CDR3 reads CASMGQGGNTIYF. The CDR3 bases are TGTGCCAGCATGGGGCAGGGGGGAAACACCATATATTTT.

CDR3 bases: TGTGCCACCAGTGATTTTATGATGGGTAGCGGCTACAATGAGCAGTTCTTC. Protein: CATSDFMMGSGYNEQFF. This rearrangement joins TRBV24-1 to TRBJ2-1; D might be TRBD2 (6 bases). In germline, CDR1 is KGHDR, CDR2 SFDVKD. This CDR3 is built from 17 residues. V gave up 1 base and J gave up 3 bases, with 15 bases separating them.

CDR3 region: CASSSVRDYGYTF. In DNA, the CDR3 is TGTGCCAGCAGCTCAGTGAGAGACTATGGCTACACCTTC. The chain couples TRBV11-2 to TRBJ1-2; no firm D call. Germline CDR1 is SGHAT and CDR2 is FQNNGV. This CDR3 region has 13 residues. V lost 4 bases to trimming and J lost 3 bases, with 9 bases between them.

The chain couples TRBV9 to TRBJ2-1; 7 positions match TRBD1. In germline, CDR1 is SGDLS, CDR2 YYNGEE. The CDR3 length is 12 residues. V was clipped by 4 bases and J by 10 bases; unmatched bases: 5. DNA of the CDR3: TGTGCCAGCAGCAGTCAGGGACAGGAGCAGTTCTTC. It translates to CASSSQGQEQFF.

The genes are TRBV2 and TRBJ1-2, with D possibly being TRBD1 (6 bases). Per the germline V gene, CDR1 is SNHLY and CDR2 is FYNNEI. Trimming removed 5 bases at V and 1 base at J, with 11 bases between. The CDR3 covers 14 residues. The CDR3 DNA reads TGTGCCAGCAGTCCACGGACAGATAACTATGGCTACACCTTC. This translates into CASSPRTDNYGYTF.

The chain has TRBV2 and TRBJ1-1; 9 positions match TRBD1. V trimming: 7 bases; J trimming: 0 bases; junction bases outside the gene matches: 3. The CDR3 is made up of 14 amino acids. From germline, CDR1 is SNHLY and CDR2 FYNNEI. The CDR3: CASIRQGVNTEAFF. As DNA, the CDR3 is TGTGCCAGCATTAGACAGGGGGTGAACACTGAAGCTTTCTTT.